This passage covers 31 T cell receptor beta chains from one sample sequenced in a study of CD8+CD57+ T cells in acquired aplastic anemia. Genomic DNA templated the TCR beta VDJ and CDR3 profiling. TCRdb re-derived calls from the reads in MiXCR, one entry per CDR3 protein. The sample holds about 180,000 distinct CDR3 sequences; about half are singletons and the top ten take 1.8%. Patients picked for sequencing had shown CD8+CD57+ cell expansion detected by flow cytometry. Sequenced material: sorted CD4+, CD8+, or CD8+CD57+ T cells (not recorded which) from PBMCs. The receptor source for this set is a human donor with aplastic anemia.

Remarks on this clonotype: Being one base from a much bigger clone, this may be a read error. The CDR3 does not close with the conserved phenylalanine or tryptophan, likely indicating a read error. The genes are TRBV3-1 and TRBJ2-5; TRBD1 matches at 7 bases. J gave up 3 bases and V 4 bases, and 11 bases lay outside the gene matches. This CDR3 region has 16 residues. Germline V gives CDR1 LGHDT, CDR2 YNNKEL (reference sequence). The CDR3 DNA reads TGTGCCAGCAGCCGCCGAGACAGGGTCGACAAAGAGACCCAGTACCTC. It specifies CASSRRDRVDKETQYL.

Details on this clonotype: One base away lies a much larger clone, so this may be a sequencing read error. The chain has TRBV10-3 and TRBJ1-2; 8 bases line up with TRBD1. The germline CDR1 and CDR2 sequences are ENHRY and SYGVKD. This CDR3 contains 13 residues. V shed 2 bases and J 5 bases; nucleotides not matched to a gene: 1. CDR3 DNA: TGTGCCATCAGTGAGGACAGGGGTTATGGCTACACCTTC. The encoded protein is CAISEDRGYGYTF.

CDR3 DNA: TGTGCCATCAGTGAGTCTAGAGGAGGGGAGATTTACGAGCAGTACTTC. This translates into CAISESRGGEIYEQYF. The V and J genes are TRBV10-3 and TRBJ2-7; D possibly corresponds to TRBD2 (6 bases). V was pared by 0 bases and J by 4 bases, with 16 bases between. The CDR3 runs to 16 residues. The germline V gene encodes CDR1 ENHRY and CDR2 SYGVKD.

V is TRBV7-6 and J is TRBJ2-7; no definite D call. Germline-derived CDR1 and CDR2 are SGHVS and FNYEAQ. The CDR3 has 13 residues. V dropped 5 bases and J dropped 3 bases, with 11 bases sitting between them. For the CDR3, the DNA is TGTGCCAGCAGCCGAGACGGCTACTACGAGCAGTACTTC. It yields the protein CASSRDGYYEQYF.

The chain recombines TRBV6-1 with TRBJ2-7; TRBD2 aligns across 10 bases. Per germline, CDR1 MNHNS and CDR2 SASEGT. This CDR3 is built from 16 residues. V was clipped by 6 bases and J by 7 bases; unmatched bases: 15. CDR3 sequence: CASRSSGRAGYNEQYF. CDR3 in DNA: TGTGCCAGCAGATCAAGCGGGAGGGCTGGATACAATGAGCAGTACTTC.

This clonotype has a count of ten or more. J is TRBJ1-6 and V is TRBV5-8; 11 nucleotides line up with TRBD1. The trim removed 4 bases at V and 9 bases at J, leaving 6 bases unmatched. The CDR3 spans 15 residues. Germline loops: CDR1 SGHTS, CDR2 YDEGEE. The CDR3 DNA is TGTGCCAGCAGCCGGGGGACAGGGGGGAGTTCACCCCTCCACTTT. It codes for CASSRGTGGSSPLHF.

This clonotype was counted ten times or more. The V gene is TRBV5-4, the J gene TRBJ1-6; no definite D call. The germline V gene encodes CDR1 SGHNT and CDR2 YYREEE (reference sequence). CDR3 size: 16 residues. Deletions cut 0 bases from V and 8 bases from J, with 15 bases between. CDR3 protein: CASSLDGRPEDSPLHF. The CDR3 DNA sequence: TGTGCCAGCAGCTTGGATGGCAGACCGGAGGATTCACCCCTCCACTTT. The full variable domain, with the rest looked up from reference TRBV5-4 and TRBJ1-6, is ETGVTQSPTHLIKTRGQQVTLRCSSQSGHNTVSWYQQALGQGPQFIFQYYREEENGRGNFPPRFSGLQFPNYSSELNVNALELDDSALYLCASSLDGRPEDSPLHFGNGTRLTVT.

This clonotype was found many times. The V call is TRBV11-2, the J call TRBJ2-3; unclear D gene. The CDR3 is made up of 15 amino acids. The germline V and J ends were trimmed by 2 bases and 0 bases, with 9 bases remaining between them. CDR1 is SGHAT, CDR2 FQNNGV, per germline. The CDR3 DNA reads TGTGCCAGCAGCTTAACCGGGTCTAGCACAGATACGCAGTATTTT. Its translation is CASSLTGSSTDTQYF.

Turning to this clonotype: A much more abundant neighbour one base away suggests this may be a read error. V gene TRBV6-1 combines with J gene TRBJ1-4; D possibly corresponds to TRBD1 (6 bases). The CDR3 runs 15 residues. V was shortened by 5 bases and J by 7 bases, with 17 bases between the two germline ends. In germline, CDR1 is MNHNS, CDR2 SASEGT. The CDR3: CASSPNRVRSEKLFF. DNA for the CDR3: TGTGCCAGCAGTCCGAACAGGGTAAGGAGTGAAAAACTGTTTTTT.

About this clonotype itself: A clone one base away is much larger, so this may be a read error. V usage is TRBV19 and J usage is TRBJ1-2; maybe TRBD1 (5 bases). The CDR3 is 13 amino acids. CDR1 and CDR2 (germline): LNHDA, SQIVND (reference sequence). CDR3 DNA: TGTGTCAGTACCCGTGGGGGGGGCTATGGCTACACCTTC. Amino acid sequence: CVSTRGGGYGYTF.

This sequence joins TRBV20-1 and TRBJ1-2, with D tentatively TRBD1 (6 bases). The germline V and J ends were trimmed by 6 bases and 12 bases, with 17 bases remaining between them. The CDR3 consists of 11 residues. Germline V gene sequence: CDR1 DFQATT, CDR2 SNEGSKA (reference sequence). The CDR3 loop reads CSAYRVAGNTF. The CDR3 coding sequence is TGCAGTGCCTACAGGGTTGCTGGAAACACCTTC.

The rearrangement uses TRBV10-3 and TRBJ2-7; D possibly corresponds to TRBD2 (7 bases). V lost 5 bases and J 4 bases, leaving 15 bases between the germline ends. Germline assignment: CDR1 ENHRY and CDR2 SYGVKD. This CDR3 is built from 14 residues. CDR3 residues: CAISSSGGGYEQYF. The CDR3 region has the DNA TGTGCCATCAGTTCTAGCGGAGGGGGTTACGAGCAGTACTTC.

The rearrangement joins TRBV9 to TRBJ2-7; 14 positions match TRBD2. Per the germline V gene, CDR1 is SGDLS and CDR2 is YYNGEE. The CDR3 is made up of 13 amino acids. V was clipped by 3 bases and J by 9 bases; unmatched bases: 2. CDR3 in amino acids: CASSAGTSGGQYF. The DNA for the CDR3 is TGTGCCAGCAGCGCCGGGACTAGCGGGGGGCAGTACTTC.

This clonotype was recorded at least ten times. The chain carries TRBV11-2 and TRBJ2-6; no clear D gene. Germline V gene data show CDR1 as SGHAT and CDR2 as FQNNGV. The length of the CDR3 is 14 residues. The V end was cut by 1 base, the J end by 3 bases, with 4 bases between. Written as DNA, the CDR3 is TGTGCCAGCAGCTTAGTAGGTGGGGCCAACGTCCTGACTTTC. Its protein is CASSLVGGANVLTF.

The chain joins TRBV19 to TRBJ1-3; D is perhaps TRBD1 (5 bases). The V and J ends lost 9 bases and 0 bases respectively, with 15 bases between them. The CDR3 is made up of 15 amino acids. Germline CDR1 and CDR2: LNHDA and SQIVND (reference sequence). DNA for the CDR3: TGTGCCAGCAGGTACGGGGGTTACTCTGGAAACACCATATATTTT. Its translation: CASRYGGYSGNTIYF.

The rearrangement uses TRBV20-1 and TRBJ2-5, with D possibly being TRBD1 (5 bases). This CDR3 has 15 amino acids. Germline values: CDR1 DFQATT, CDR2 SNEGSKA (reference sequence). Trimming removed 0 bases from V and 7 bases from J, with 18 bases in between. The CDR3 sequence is CSAREGEQVAGTQYF. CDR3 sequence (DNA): TGCAGTGCTAGAGAGGGCGAACAGGTCGCAGGGACCCAGTACTTC.

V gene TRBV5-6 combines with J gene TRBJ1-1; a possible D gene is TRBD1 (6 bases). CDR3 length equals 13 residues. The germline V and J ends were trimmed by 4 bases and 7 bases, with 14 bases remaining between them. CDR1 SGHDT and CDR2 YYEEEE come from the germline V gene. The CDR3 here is CASSESGQIEAFF. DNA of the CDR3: TGTGCCAGCAGCGAATCTGGACAGATTGAAGCTTTCTTT.

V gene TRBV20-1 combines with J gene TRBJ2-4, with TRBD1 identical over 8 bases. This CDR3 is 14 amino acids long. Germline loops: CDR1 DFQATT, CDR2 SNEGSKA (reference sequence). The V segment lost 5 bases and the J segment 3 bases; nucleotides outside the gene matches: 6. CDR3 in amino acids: CSAFDRGDKNIQYF. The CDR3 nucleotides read TGCAGTGCTTTTGACAGGGGAGACAAAAACATTCAGTACTTC.

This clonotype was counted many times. The CDR3 sequence is CASSPFWRGAGNTIYF. For the CDR3, the DNA is TGCGCCAGCAGCCCCTTTTGGCGGGGAGCCGGAAACACCATATATTTT. The chain uses TRBV5-1 and TRBJ1-3; D ambiguous. The CDR3 has 16 amino acids. Germline loops: CDR1 SGHRS, CDR2 YFSETQ. V was shortened by 4 bases and J by 4 bases, with 18 bases between the two germline ends.

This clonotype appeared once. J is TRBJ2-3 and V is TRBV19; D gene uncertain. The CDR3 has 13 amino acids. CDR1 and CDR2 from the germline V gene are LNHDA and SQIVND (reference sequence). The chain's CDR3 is CATRWAGTDTQYF. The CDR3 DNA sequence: TGTGCTACCCGTTGGGCAGGCACAGATACGCAGTATTTT.

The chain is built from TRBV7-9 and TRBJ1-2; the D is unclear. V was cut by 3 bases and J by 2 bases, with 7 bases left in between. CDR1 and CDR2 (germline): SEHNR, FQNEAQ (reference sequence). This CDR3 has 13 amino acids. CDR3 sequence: CASSLKGNYGYTF. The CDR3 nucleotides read TGTGCCAGCAGCTTGAAGGGAAACTATGGCTACACCTTC.

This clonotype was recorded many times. CDR3 nucleotides: TGTGCCAGCACCCCCGGCGGCTATGGCTACACCTTC. It specifies CASTPGGYGYTF. The V gene is TRBV2, the J gene TRBJ1-2; D not resolved. Between the trimmed V and J ends, which lost 7 bases and 4 bases, there was a span of 10 bases. Germline loops: CDR1 SNHLY, CDR2 FYNNEI. There are 12 residues in the CDR3.

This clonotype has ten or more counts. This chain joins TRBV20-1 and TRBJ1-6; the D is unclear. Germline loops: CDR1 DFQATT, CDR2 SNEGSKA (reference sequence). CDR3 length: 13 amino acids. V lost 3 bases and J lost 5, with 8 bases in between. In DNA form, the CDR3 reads TGCAGTGCTAGTCGGGGAGATAATTCACCCCTCCACTTT. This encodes CSASRGDNSPLHF.

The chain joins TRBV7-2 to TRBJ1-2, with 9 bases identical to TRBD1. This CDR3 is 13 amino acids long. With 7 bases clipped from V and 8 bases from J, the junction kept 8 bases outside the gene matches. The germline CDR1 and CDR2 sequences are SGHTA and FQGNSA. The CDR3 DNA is TGTGCCAGCACGACGGGACAGGGTTCCGGCTACACCTTC. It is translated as CASTTGQGSGYTF.

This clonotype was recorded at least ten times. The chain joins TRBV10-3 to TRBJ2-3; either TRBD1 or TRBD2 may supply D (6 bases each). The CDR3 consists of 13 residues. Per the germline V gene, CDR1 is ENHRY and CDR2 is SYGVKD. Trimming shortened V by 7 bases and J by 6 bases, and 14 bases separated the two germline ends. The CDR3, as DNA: TGTGCCATCAAGGGGGAGGTGGTGGATACGCAGTATTTT. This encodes CAIKGEVVDTQYF.

Written as DNA, the CDR3 is TGTGCCACCAGTGACCGAAATAGCGGGAGTCTTTATACGCAGTATTTT. Translating it yields CATSDRNSGSLYTQYF. The V call is TRBV24-1, the J call TRBJ2-3, with 9 bases that match TRBD2. V lost 4 bases to trimming and J lost 7 bases; unmatched junction nucleotides: 11. The CDR3 has 16 amino acids. Germline lookup yields CDR1 KGHDR and CDR2 SFDVKD.

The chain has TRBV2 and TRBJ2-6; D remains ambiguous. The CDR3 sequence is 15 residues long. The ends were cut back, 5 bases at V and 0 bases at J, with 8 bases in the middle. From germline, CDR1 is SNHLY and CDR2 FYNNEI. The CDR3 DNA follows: TGTGCCAGCAGTAATCGCCGCTCTGGGGCCAACGTCCTGACTTTC. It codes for CASSNRRSGANVLTF.

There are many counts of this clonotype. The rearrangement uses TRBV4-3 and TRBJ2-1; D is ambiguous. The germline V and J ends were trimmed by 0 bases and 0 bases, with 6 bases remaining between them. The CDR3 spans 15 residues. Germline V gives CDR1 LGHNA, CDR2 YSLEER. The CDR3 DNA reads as TGCGCCAGCAGCCAAGAAAGGGACTCCTACAATGAGCAGTTCTTC. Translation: CASSQERDSYNEQFF.

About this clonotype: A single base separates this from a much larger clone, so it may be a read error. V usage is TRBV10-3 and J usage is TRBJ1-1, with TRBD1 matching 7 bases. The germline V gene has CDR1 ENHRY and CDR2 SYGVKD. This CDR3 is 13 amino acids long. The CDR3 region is CASSSRDSQQAFF. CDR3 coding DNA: TGTGCCAGCAGTAGCCGGGACAGTCAGCAGGCTTTCTTT.

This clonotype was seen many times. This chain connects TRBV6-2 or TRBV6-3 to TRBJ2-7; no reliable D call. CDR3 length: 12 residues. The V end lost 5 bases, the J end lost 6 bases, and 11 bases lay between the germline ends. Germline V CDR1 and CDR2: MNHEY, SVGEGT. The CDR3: CASSNPIAEQYF. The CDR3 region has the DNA TGTGCCAGCAGTAACCCTATTGCCGAGCAGTACTTC.

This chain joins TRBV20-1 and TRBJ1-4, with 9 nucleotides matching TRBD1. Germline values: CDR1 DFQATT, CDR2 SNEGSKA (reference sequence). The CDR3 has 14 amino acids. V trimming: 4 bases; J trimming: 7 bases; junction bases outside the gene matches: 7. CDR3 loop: CSAKPTGGGEKLFF. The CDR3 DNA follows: TGCAGTGCTAAGCCGACAGGGGGAGGTGAAAAACTGTTTTTT.